The 15 T cell receptor beta chains in this list originate from one sample, sequenced in a study of blood T cell repertoires in COVID-19. TCRdb's table, derived via immunoSEQ multiplex PCR, lists solely in-frame clones and lacks some. The sample holds 95,000 to 150,000 clones, about nine tenths seen once. The sample was peripheral blood. The receptors shown here come from a man aged 40-55 years with acute or convalescent COVID-19.

The chain uses TRBV14 and TRBJ1-2, with TRBD1 matching 7 bases. Per germline, CDR1 SGHDN and CDR2 FVKESK. CDR3 length: 15 amino acids. Trimming took 1 base from V and 6 from J; bases not matched to a gene: 8. CDR3 DNA: TGTGCCAGCAGCCAAGCGAGAGGGGGCGCGGATGGCTACACCTTC. Translation gives CASSQARGGADGYTF.

This clone showed up just a few times. The chain joins TRBV15 to TRBJ1-1; the D is unclear. Germline loops: CDR1 LNHNV, CDR2 YYDKDF (reference sequence). This CDR3 region has 15 residues. Trimming shortened V by 0 bases and J by 0 bases, and 8 bases separated the two germline ends. CDR3 in amino acids: CATSRDPGMNTEAFF. The DNA for the CDR3 is TGTGCCACCAGCAGAGATCCGGGGATGAACACTGAAGCTTTCTTT.

This clone was seen more than once but under ten times. This chain connects TRBV9 to TRBJ2-7; 7 positions match TRBD1. J lost 3 bases, V lost 3 bases, and 3 bases had no gene match. Germline V gene sequence: CDR1 SGDLS, CDR2 YYNGEE. This CDR3 contains 13 residues. The CDR3 sequence is CASSAGTDYEQYF. The CDR3 nucleotides read TGTGCCAGCAGCGCCGGGACAGACTACGAGCAGTACTTC.

The chain carries TRBV11-2 and TRBJ1-1; no firm D call. The CDR3 is 13 amino acids. Germline V gives CDR1 SGHAT, CDR2 FQNNGV. V was trimmed by 0 bases and J by 8 bases, leaving 10 bases between them. The CDR3 coding sequence is TGTGCCAGCAGCTTAGATATGAGCTTAGAAGCTTTCTTT. Translating gives CASSLDMSLEAFF.

This clone was counted once. V usage is TRBV12-3 or TRBV12-4 and J usage is TRBJ1-1; no firm D call. V was trimmed by 10 bases and J by 0 bases, leaving 9 bases between them. The CDR3 contains 12 residues. The CDR3 here is CANLQLNTEAFF. The CDR3 DNA reads TGTGCCAACCTACAGTTGAACACTGAAGCTTTCTTT.

J is TRBJ2-3 and V is TRBV29-1; possible D gene TRBD2, 5 bases. The CDR3 has 13 residues. The V end lost 3 bases, the J end lost 2 bases, and 9 bases lay between the germline ends. Germline V gene data show CDR1 as SQVTM and CDR2 as ANQGSEA. This CDR3 reads CSVEGRYTDTQYF. The CDR3, as DNA: TGCAGCGTTGAGGGGAGATACACAGATACGCAGTATTTT.

A few counts support this clone. J is TRBJ1-5 and V is TRBV5-5; no definite D call. Trimming cost V 4 bases and J 6 bases, with 14 bases left between them. This CDR3 contains 14 residues. CDR1 is SGHKS, CDR2 YYEKEE, per germline (reference sequence). CDR3 in amino acids: CASSTYWSGQPQHF. The CDR3 DNA follows: TGTGCCAGCAGCACGTACTGGAGCGGTCAGCCCCAGCATTTT.

The genes are TRBV5-6 and TRBJ1-2; D gene uncertain. This CDR3 is 12 amino acids long. V was shortened by 1 base and J by 7 bases, with 8 bases between the two germline ends. Per germline, CDR1 SGHDT and CDR2 YYEEEE. Here the CDR3 reads CASSLRGSGYTF. The CDR3 region has the DNA TGTGCCAGCAGCTTGCGGGGAAGTGGCTACACCTTC.

V and J are TRBV5-1 and TRBJ2-5; D is perhaps TRBD2 (5 bases). The V gene's germline CDR1 is SGHRS and CDR2 YFSETQ. CDR3 length: 15 amino acids. V was shortened by 2 bases and J by 4 bases, with 15 bases between the two germline ends. The CDR3 DNA sequence: TGCGCCAGCAGCTTCCCCCGGGGAACGGGAGAGACCCAGTACTTC. Its protein product is CASSFPRGTGETQYF.

The V and J genes are TRBV6-2 or TRBV6-3 and TRBJ1-5; D remains unclear. Trimming pared 6 bases from V and 3 bases from J, leaving 12 bases between. CDR1 is MNHEY, CDR2 SVGEGT, per germline. The CDR3 is 14 amino acids. CDR3 bases: TGTGCCAGCAGCCCCGCGGGCCCCAATCAGCCCCAGCATTTT. This sequence encodes CASSPAGPNQPQHF.

This rearrangement joins TRBV7-9 to TRBJ2-1; 11 bases match TRBD2. CDR1 is SEHNR and CDR2 is FQNEAQ in the germline V gene (reference sequence). J gave up 4 bases and V 2 bases, and 1 base lay outside the gene matches. This CDR3 is built from 15 residues. The CDR3 nucleotides read TGTGCCAGCAGCTTACGACTAGCGGGGTACAATGAGCAGTTCTTC. This gives the protein CASSLRLAGYNEQFF.

The chain joins TRBV7-2 to TRBJ2-3, with unresolved D. Germline CDR1 reads SGHTA; CDR2 reads FQGNSA. The CDR3 runs to 15 residues. The V end was cut by 5 bases, the J end by 4 bases, with 16 bases between. Written as DNA, the CDR3 is TGTGCCAGCAGCGATCCAGATTTTGCGGCAGATACGCAGTATTTT. It specifies CASSDPDFAADTQYF.

This clone was observed a single time. The V and J genes are TRBV11-2 and TRBJ1-2; no reliable D call. Germline-derived CDR1 and CDR2 are SGHAT and FQNNGV. The CDR3 consists of 15 residues. Trimming shortened V by 4 bases and J by 0 bases, and 12 bases separated the two germline ends. The CDR3 sequence is CASSSNPTSNYGYTF. Written as DNA, the CDR3 is TGTGCCAGCAGCTCCAATCCGACATCTAACTATGGCTACACCTTC.

The V and J genes are TRBV6-5 and TRBJ2-5; D ambiguous. V dropped 6 bases and J dropped 2 bases, with 10 bases sitting between them. This CDR3 spans 13 amino acids. Germline CDR1 reads MNHEY; CDR2 reads SVGAGI. CDR3 bases: TGTGCCAGCAGACGACACAAACAAGAGACCCAGTACTTC. Translation: CASRRHKQETQYF.

CDR3 protein: CATSSPRQGHNYGYTF. CDR3 nucleotide sequence: TGTGCCACCAGCAGTCCCAGACAGGGACATAACTATGGCTACACCTTC. The gene calls are TRBV15 and TRBJ1-2, with 7 nucleotides matching TRBD1. The CDR3 is made up of 16 amino acids. Germline V gene lookup returns CDR1 LNHNV and CDR2 YYDKDF (reference sequence). Germline trimming cut 3 bases from V and 1 base from J; bases unmatched to any gene: 8.